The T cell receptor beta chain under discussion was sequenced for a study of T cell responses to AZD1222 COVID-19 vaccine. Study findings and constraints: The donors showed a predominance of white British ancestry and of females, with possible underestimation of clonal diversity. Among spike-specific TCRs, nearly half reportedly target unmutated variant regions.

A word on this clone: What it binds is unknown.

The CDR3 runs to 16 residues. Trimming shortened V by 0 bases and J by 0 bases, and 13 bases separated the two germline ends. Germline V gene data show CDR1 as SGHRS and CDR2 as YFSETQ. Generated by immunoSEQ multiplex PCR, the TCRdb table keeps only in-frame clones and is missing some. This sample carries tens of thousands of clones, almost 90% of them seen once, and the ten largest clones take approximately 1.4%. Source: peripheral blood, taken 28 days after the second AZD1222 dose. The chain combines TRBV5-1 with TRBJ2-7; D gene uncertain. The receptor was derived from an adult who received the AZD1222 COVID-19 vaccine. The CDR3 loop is CASSLVPEPSSYEQYF. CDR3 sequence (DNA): TGCGCCAGCAGCTTGGTTCCAGAGCCTTCCTCCTACGAGCAGTACTTC.